The 10 T cell receptor beta chains listed next were all sequenced from one sample in a study of response to subunit inactivated influenza vaccine. A single record per CDR3 protein comes from TCRdb applying MiXCR to the RT-PCR reads. Of over 800,000 distinct CDR3 sequences listed, 21% are singletons. The sequencing used PBMCs from blood, collected roughly 5 days after vaccination. The origin of the receptors is a man aged 50 to 59 who received an inactivated influenza vaccine.

The sample holds a few counts of this clonotype. J is TRBJ2-2 and V is TRBV5-1, with a weak D call TRBD2 (7 bases). The CDR3 has 15 residues. The germline V and J ends were trimmed by 0 bases and 7 bases, with 13 bases remaining between them. The V gene's germline CDR1 is SGHRS and CDR2 YFSETQ. Here the CDR3 DNA reads TGCGCCAGCAGCTTGGCGGGGGGCGCCGGCGGGGAGCTGTTTTTT. This gives the protein CASSLAGGAGGELFF.

This clonotype was picked up a small number of times. The chain uses TRBV6-5 and TRBJ2-5; 9 bases map to TRBD2. The J segment lost 4 bases and the V segment lost 2 bases, leaving 5 bases of the junction unmatched. CDR1 is MNHEY and CDR2 is SVGAGI in the germline V gene. The CDR3 consists of 15 residues. In DNA, the CDR3 is TGTGCCAGCAGTTACGGGGTAGCGGGAGTAGAGACCCAGTACTTC. As protein: CASSYGVAGVETQYF.

This clonotype showed up just a few times. The chain is built from TRBV12-3 or TRBV12-4 and TRBJ2-7, with 9 nucleotides matching TRBD1. The length of the CDR3 is 13 residues. With 4 bases clipped from V and 7 bases from J, the junction kept 5 bases outside the gene matches. CDR3 amino acids: CASSWDRAREQYF. In DNA form, the CDR3 reads TGTGCCAGCAGTTGGGACAGGGCTCGGGAGCAGTACTTC.

This clonotype appeared many times. V gene TRBV7-3 combines with J gene TRBJ2-7; 9 nucleotides agree with TRBD2. Trimming removed 3 bases from V and 1 base from J; junction bases left unmatched: 7. Germline V gene lookup returns CDR1 SGHTA and CDR2 FQGTGA. This CDR3 has 16 amino acids. The CDR3 bases are TGTGCCAGCAGCTTGGGTCCTAGCGGGAAGTCCTACGAGCAGTACTTC. Protein: CASSLGPSGKSYEQYF.

This clonotype was observed many times. This rearrangement joins TRBV29-1 to TRBJ2-1; TRBD2 might be the D (6 bases). Looked up from germline, CDR1 is SQVTM and CDR2 is ANQGSEA. Trimming shortened V by 6 bases and J by 0 bases, and 12 bases separated the two germline ends. This CDR3 region has 14 residues. The DNA of the CDR3 is TGCAGCGTGACTTGGGGAGGCTCCTACAATGAGCAGTTCTTC. Translation gives CSVTWGGSYNEQFF.

This sequence joins TRBV20-1 and TRBJ1-2; possibly TRBD1 for D (6 bases). Trimming stripped 0 bases from V and 1 base from J, with 9 bases between. This CDR3 is 14 amino acids long. The germline gives CDR1 DFQATT, CDR2 SNEGSKA (reference sequence). The CDR3 here is CSAREQGYNYGYTF. The CDR3 DNA reads TGCAGTGCTAGAGAGCAGGGGTATAACTATGGCTACACCTTC.

This clonotype was seen a handful of times. V is TRBV7-6 and J is TRBJ2-1, with 7 bases lining up with TRBD2. CDR1 is SGHVS, CDR2 FNYEAQ, per germline. V dropped 4 bases and J dropped 6; count of bases not matched to a gene: 6. The CDR3 totals 14 residues. As DNA, the CDR3 is TGTGCCAGCAGCTCCCGGGACTATCCCAATGAGCAGTTCTTC. Its translation: CASSSRDYPNEQFF.

This clonotype came up a few times. The chain links TRBV6-5 to TRBJ2-2; D unclear. The CDR3 is 15 residues long. Trimming shortened V by 2 bases and J by 6 bases, and 13 bases separated the two germline ends. Germline V gives CDR1 MNHEY, CDR2 SVGAGI. The CDR3 loop reads CASSYRVALSGELFF. The DNA of the CDR3 is TGTGCCAGCAGTTACCGGGTCGCCCTGTCCGGGGAGCTGTTTTTT.

This clonotype has only a few counts. This chain links TRBV5-1 with TRBJ2-5; no clear D gene. The ends were cut back, 0 bases at V and 4 bases at J, with 10 bases in the middle. Germline CDR1 SGHRS, CDR2 YFSETQ. The CDR3 runs 14 residues. The CDR3 loop reads CASSLEDWGETQYF. Written as DNA, the CDR3 is TGCGCCAGCAGCTTGGAAGACTGGGGAGAGACCCAGTACTTC. Complete variable domain (other parts from reference TRBV5-1 and TRBJ2-5): KAGVTQTPRYLIKTRGQQVTLSCSPISGHRSVSWYQQTPGQGLQFLFEYFSETQRNKGNFPGRFSGRQFSNSRSEMNVSTLELGDSALYLCASSLEDWGETQYFGPGTRLLVL.

The chain is built from TRBV5-5 and TRBJ2-6; TRBD1 agrees at 8 bases. This CDR3 region has 18 residues. The germline V gene has CDR1 SGHKS and CDR2 YYEKEE (reference sequence). Losses at the gene ends were 4 bases for V and 1 base for J; bases not matched to a gene: 10. CDR3 DNA sequence: TGTGCCAGCAGCAATGCGGACAGGGCCGTTTCTGGGGCCAACGTCCTGACTTTC. Its protein product is CASSNADRAVSGANVLTF.